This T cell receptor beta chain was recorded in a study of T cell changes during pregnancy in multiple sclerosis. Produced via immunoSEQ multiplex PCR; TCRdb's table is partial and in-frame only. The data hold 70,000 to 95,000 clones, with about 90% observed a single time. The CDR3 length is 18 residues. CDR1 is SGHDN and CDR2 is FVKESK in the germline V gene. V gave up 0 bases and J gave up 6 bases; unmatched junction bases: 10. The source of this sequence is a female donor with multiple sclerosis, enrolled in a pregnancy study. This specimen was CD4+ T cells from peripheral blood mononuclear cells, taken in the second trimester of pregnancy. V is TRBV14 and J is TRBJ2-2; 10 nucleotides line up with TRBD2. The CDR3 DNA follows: TGTGCCAGCAGCCAAGAATCTCAGCTAGCGGGAGTATCCGGGGAGCTGTTTTTT. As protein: CASSQESQLAGVSGELFF.